The sequence of this T cell receptor beta chain was determined in a study of early T cells in non-severe SARS-CoV-2 infection (dated by TCRdb to the early 2020s). Concerning the study at large: TCR sequencing used bulk RNA from unsorted whole blood, so alpha and beta chains could not be paired. Results and caveats for the whole study, not just this receptor: VDJdb matching was skewed toward anti-spike CD8 responses, so virus-specific expansions were likely underestimated and private and CD4 specificities were missed.

A few counts support this clonotype. It lacks a known antigen. Base quality data are lacking; no much larger clone is found one base away. Set within a cohort of healthcare workers in London, UK, this nested case-control study involved weekly PCR testing of nasopharyngeal swabs along with blood sampling. Between 23 and 31 March 2020, the week of the UK lockdown, healthcare workers were enrolled and then followed up weekly for as long as 16 weeks. The library was built by means of 5' RACE. The listed sequencing device is NextSeq 500. Unique molecular identifiers were attached to individual cDNA molecules in the TCR library protocol so that sequencing error and PCR bias could be corrected. Both TCR alpha and beta chains were sequenced, and tight co-correlation was observed between alpha and beta sequence abundances in each sample. As for how the authors treated the data: V gene, J gene and CDR3 annotation of TCR sequences was performed with Decombinator V4. Expanded TCRs were defined as changing significantly between any two time points under a Poisson model with p below 0.0001. TCR abundances were normalised to the total number of TCRs sequenced per sample and expressed as counts per million. TRAV1-2 paired with TRAJ12, TRAJ20 or TRAJ33 defined MAIT TCRs, while TRAV10 paired with TRAJ18 defined iNKT TCRs. VDJdb, accessed 1 November 2021, was searched for CMV, EBV and SARS-CoV-2 annotated TCRs, excluding TCRs annotated for multiple antigens. TCRdb ran its own pipeline on the public reads, namely fastp trimming at Q25 and MiXCR clone calling, and kept in-frame beta chains. Each entry merges the rows of one CDR3 protein and shows their most common DNA and genes. V and J calls and clone size were set by TCRdb, not the authors. This sample has tens of thousands of distinct CDR3 sequences in its table, and around 10% of those were observed once. Roughly 10% of the sample rests with the top ten.

From the cysteine through the phenylalanine, the CDR3 covers 12 amino acids. This entry keeps only the CDR3 DNA: 36 bases, framed from base 1. Reading the germline V gene gives CDR1 SGHVS and CDR2 FNYEAQ. The trim is 1 base for V and 15 bases for J, with a gap of 13 bases between the germline ends. The receptor was isolated from an adult who was a healthcare worker with PCR-confirmed SARS-CoV-2 infection or an uninfected control (not recorded which). The sequence links TRBV7-6 to TRBJ2-1; a confident D gene designation cannot be given. The sequencing sample was made of whole blood. This receptor carries the CDR3 CASSLDFSPPFF. The DNA sequence is given as TGTGCCAGCAGCTTAGACTTCTCCCCTCCGTTCTTC.